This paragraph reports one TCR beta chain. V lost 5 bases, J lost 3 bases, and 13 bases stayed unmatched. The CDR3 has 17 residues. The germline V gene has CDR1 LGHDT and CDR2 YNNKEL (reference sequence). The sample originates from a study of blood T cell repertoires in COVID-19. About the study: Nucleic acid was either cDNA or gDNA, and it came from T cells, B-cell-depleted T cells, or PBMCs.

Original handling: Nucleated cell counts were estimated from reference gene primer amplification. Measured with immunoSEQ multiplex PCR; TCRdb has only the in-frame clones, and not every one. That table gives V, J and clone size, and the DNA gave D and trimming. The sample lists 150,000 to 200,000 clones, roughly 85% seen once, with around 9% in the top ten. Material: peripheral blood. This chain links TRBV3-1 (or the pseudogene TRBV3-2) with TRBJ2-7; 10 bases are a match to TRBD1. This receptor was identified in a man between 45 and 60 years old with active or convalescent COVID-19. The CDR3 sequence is CASSEMGSDRGYYEQYF. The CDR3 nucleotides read TGTGCCAGCAGCGAGATGGGATCGGACAGGGGGTACTACGAGCAGTACTTC.